This section outlines one T cell receptor beta chain sequence together with its context. Using immunoSEQ multiplex PCR, the repertoire was profiled, and TCRdb retains in-frame clones only, with some absent. The table records thousands of clones, approximately 82% of them present only once. These data are taken from a study of T cells in tumors and immune-related adverse events. The V gene's germline CDR1 is SQVTM and CDR2 ANQGSEA. Trimming removed 0 bases from V and 5 bases from J; junction bases left unmatched: 9. CDR3 length: 15 residues. The sequences come from skin tissue, collected from a patient treated with anti-PD-1 therapy. The chain joins TRBV29-1 to TRBJ1-2, with 7 bases matching TRBD1. This receptor was taken from a female donor with metastatic renal cell carcinoma. The CDR3 nucleotides read TGCAGCGTTGAAGATCGGAGAGGGGGCGGGTATGGCTACACCTTC. This sequence encodes CSVEDRRGGGYGYTF.